This TCR beta chain was captured by sequencing in a study of regulatory T cells in long-lasting Graves disease. Study outcomes and limitations: New patients shared roughly 1,000 public clonotypes, and persistent patients shared more, with under 3,500.

Arm-PCR of CDR3 regions with iRepertoire HTBI primers generated TCR beta libraries. TCRdb ran MiXCR on the multiplex PCR reads and lists one entry per CDR3 protein. The sample lists under 500,000 distinct CDR3 sequences; over 15% were seen once. Indicated time point: newly diagnosed GD, antithyroid drugs for less than 3 months. PBMCs were the source of the RNA used for TCR sequencing. After removal of 0 bases from V and 2 bases from J, the junction contained 4 bases not matched to a gene. The CDR3 covers 15 residues. The V gene's germline CDR1 is SGDLS and CDR2 YYNGEE. The sample holds many counts of this clonotype. Antigen unknown. These sequences were also reported in another study, on T cells in Graves' hyperthyroidism and ophthalmopathy. As that report states: Graves' hyperthyroidism was deemed stable given no ophthalmopathy progression within 18 months. Appearing also in blood were most of the thyroid clonotypes expanded above 0.001.

The chain uses TRBV9 and TRBJ2-5, with 7 bases fitting TRBD2. Sequencing used peripheral blood mononuclear cells (PBMCs), obtained at new diagnosis, from a patient treated with antithyroid drugs. The receptor was isolated from a woman in her twenties or thirties with Graves disease. CDR3 protein: CASSVGPAGQETQYF. CDR3 nucleotide sequence: TGTGCCAGCAGCGTAGGGCCAGCGGGACAAGAGACCCAGTACTTC.